This passage covers 3 T cell receptor beta chains from one sample sequenced in a study of blood T cells in healthy people across ages. For the second PCR, which ran for roughly 7 to 11 cycles, a sample-barcoded 5' primer and a J-beta primer mix were used. TCRdb recomputed calls from the 5' RACE reads with MiXCR, one row per CDR3 protein. The repertoire holds approximately 800,000 distinct CDR3 sequences, with 30% to 45% as singletons. The sequenced sample was blood. The receptors were sampled from a man aged 18 to 30 in good health.

This chain joins TRBV9 and TRBJ2-3; 7 bases agree with TRBD1. In germline, CDR1 is SGDLS, CDR2 YYNGEE. V gave up 3 bases and J gave up 4 bases; unmatched junction bases: 11. This CDR3 has 16 amino acids. The DNA for the CDR3 is TGTGCCAGCAGCGGCAGACAGGGTCGAGAGTCAGATACGCAGTATTTT. It encodes CASSGRQGRESDTQYF.

This chain joins TRBV2 and TRBJ1-6; D remains ambiguous. Per the germline V gene, CDR1 is SNHLY and CDR2 is FYNNEI. This CDR3 is 15 amino acids long. Trimming removed 1 base at V and 9 bases at J, with 13 bases between. The CDR3 loop is CASSEDRATSSPLHF. The CDR3 nucleotides read TGTGCCAGCAGTGAAGATCGGGCCACGAGTTCACCCCTCCACTTT.

The chain couples TRBV12-3 or TRBV12-4 to TRBJ2-3; D perhaps matches TRBD2 (7 bases). This CDR3 has 16 residues. The V end lost 4 bases, the J end lost 1 base, and 15 bases lay between the germline ends. The CDR3 sequence is CASSSRLGGRTDTQYF. The CDR3 bases are TGTGCCAGCAGTTCCCGGCTGGGGGGGCGCACAGATACGCAGTATTTT.